This TCR beta chain stems from a study of blood T cells in healthy people across ages. Study-wide findings and caveats: The lack of PBMC sorting stopped any conclusive naive versus antigen-experienced comparison.

The study drew donors from healthy Caucasian individuals in Russia aged about 6 to 100. CDR1 is ENHRY and CDR2 is SYGVKD in the germline V gene. The CDR3 consists of 17 residues. Trimming removed 3 bases from V and 3 bases from J; junction bases left unmatched: 9. It was with a sample-barcoded 5' primer and a J-beta primer mix that a second PCR of about 6 to 11 cycles was run. Each cDNA was tagged by a template-switch adaptor containing 12 random nucleotides. Per sample, CDR3-containing paired-end reads numbered at least 2.5 million. Each CDR3 protein is one row after TCRdb ran MiXCR on the 5' RACE reads. The sample holds about 1.1 million distinct CDR3 sequences; around two fifths are singletons and the top ten take around 13%. Concerning this clonotype: Its antigen remains unknown.

The specimen sequenced was blood. This rearrangement joins TRBV10-3 to TRBJ1-1, with 11 bases lining up with TRBD1. This clonotype was sampled from a man aged 18-30 years in good health. The CDR3 loop reads CAISDTDRGRRDTEAFF. CDR3 DNA sequence: TGTGCCATCAGTGACACGGACAGGGGGCGGCGGGACACTGAAGCTTTCTTT.